This T cell receptor beta chain was retrieved from a study of glioma-infiltrating T cells after dendritic cell vaccination. Worth noting for this clone: The antigen remains unidentified.

Study-wide points: Only a small number of patients had complete blood and tumor samples.

The CDR3 length is 15 residues. Looked up from germline, CDR1 is SGHKS and CDR2 is YYEKEE (reference sequence). V gave up 3 bases and J gave up 4 bases; unmatched junction bases: 7. Time point defined: after dendritic cell vaccination, including at tumor progression/relapse. Isocitrate dehydrogenase mutation was absent in all glioblastoma patients. Assay used: immunoSEQ multiplex PCR; TCRdb lists only in-frame clones, some missing. The table lists 100,000 or so clones, 90% of them singletons. Source: blood, taken after dendritic cell vaccination. V and J are TRBV5-5 and TRBJ2-3, with 8 bases that match TRBD1. This TCR came from a human donor with glioblastoma. The CDR3 region has the DNA TGTGCCAGCAGCTCCGGGACAGGTATCCCAGATACGCAGTATTTT. This translates into CASSSGTGIPDTQYF.